The entry that follows covers one T cell receptor beta chain sequence. The junction differs from germline at one of its ends, possibly a read error. RNA, at roughly 0.45 to 1 ug, was reverse transcribed with random hexamers. TCRdb used MiXCR to reprocess the immunoSEQ multiplex PCR reads, holding one entry per CDR3 protein. The data contain 200,000 or so distinct CDR3 sequences, about 94% of them seen just once; the ten biggest clones take up approximately 0.089%. The CDR3 contains 13 residues. Germline V CDR1 and CDR2: SQVTM, ANQGSEA. This sample was taken from a study of CD8 T cells in Susac syndrome. About the study: Blood was drawn from patients with Susac syndrome. At that point, they were therapy-naive, on corticosteroids, or on intravenous immunoglobulin alone.

Sequencing targeted TCR beta in T cells from blood (CD8+ and CD4+). Negative isolation yielded CD4+ and CD8+ T cells, and FACS enriched TEMRA cells. The V call is TRBV29-1, the J call TRBJ1-1; D might be TRBD1 (5 bases). The sequence derives from a human donor with Susac syndrome. The sample was CD4+ T cells from PBMCs. CDR3 in amino acids: CSGMGRMNTEALF. CDR3 nucleotides: TGCAGCGGCATGGGACGAATGAACACTGAAGCTCTCTTT.